These T cell receptor beta chains were read from a single sample in a study of shared clonotypes between healthy human individuals. Clones were sequenced by immunoSEQ multiplex PCR, and TCRdb holds only the in-frame ones, with some missing. This sample carries about 590,000 clones, roughly 95% of them seen once, and the ten largest clones take roughly 0.1%. The sample was naive CD8+ T cells sorted from blood. The receptors stem from a woman younger than 45 in good health. The CDR3 runs from the conserved cysteine through the conserved F or W. A D gene is named only where the DNA matches it firmly. Size tells how often a clone was seen (once, few, many) or the class of an expanded clone, and some rows leave it out.

DNA: TGTGCCAGCAGTTCCGGTGGACTAGCGTTTTCCCCAGATACGCAGTATTTT
CDR3: CASSSGGLAFSPDTQYF
D: TRBD2
J: TRBJ2-3
V: TRBV13
size: NA

DNA: TGTGCCTGGAGTGTACTTGTAGCGGGAGGCGTACATGGGGAGCTGTTTTTT
CDR3: CAWSVLVAGGVHGELFF
D: TRBD2
J: TRBJ2-2
V: TRBV30
size: NA

DNA: TGTGCCAGCAGTGAAATTGCCGCGATCACTAACTATGGCTACACCTTC
CDR3: CASSEIAAITNYGYTF
D: NA
J: TRBJ1-2
V: TRBV6-1
size: NA

DNA: TGTGCCAGCAGCTTGCTAGCGGGAGGATACAATGAGCAGTTCTTC
CDR3: CASSLLAGGYNEQFF
D: TRBD2
J: TRBJ2-1
V: TRBV7-9
size: NA

DNA: TGTGCCAGCAGCCATCTAGCGGGATCTGGAGAGACCCAGTACTTC
CDR3: CASSHLAGSGETQYF
D: TRBD2
J: TRBJ2-5
V: TRBV7-2
size: NA

DNA: TGCGCCAGCAGCCAAGATCGGCTAGGGGTGAAGCCCCAGCATTTT
CDR3: CASSQDRLGVKPQHF
D: NA
J: TRBJ1-5
V: TRBV4-1
size: NA

DNA: TGCGCCAGCAGTGCTTATGGGGAGACCCAGTACTTC
CDR3: CASSAYGETQYF
D: NA
J: TRBJ2-5
V: TRBV10-1
size: once

DNA: TGTGCCAGCAGCCCCTCGGTCAATGAGCAGTTCTTC
CDR3: CASSPSVNEQFF
D: NA
J: TRBJ2-1
V: TRBV7-2
size: NA

DNA: TGTGCCAGCAGTTCGCCAGGGGACAGAGGTTACAATGAGCAGTTCTTC
CDR3: CASSSPGDRGYNEQFF
D: TRBD1
J: TRBJ2-1
V: TRBV27
size: NA

DNA: TGTGCCAGCAGTTACGGGACGGGGAACACTGAAGCTTTCTTT
CDR3: CASSYGTGNTEAFF
D: NA
J: TRBJ1-1
V: TRBV6-5
size: NA

DNA: TGCGCCAGCAGCCAAGAAGGCGGGATTGAGACCCAGTACTTC
CDR3: CASSQEGGIETQYF
D: NA
J: TRBJ2-5
V: TRBV4-1
size: NA

DNA: TGCGCCAGCAGCCAAGGTAGGGGGCTAGCGAAGATCACCGGGGAGCTGTTTTTT
CDR3: CASSQGRGLAKITGELFF
D: NA
J: TRBJ2-2
V: TRBV4-1
size: NA

DNA: TGTGCCAGCAGCTTACCCCTACCAGATACGCAGTATTTT
CDR3: CASSLPLPDTQYF
D: NA
J: TRBJ2-3
V: TRBV7-9
size: NA

DNA: TGTGCCTGGAGTGATGTAGGTCTGAACACTGAAGCTTTCTTT
CDR3: CAWSDVGLNTEAFF
D: NA
J: TRBJ1-1
V: TRBV30
size: NA

DNA: TGTGCCAGCAGCCCGTCAGGGGGCGCGCCGATAGGCTACACCTTC
CDR3: CASSPSGGAPIGYTF
D: TRBD1
J: TRBJ1-2
V: TRBV7-9
size: NA

DNA: TGTGCCAGCAACCCTACAGGGGGAACTGAAGCTTTCTTT
CDR3: CASNPTGGTEAFF
D: TRBD1
J: TRBJ1-1
V: TRBV5-5
size: NA

DNA: TGTGCCAGCAGCCCAGGCTCCTACGAGCAGTACTTC
CDR3: CASSPGSYEQYF
D: NA
J: TRBJ2-7
V: TRBV4-2
size: NA

DNA: TGCGCCAGCAGCTCGACTAGCGGGAGCTCCGAGCAGTACTTC
CDR3: CASSSTSGSSEQYF
D: TRBD2
J: TRBJ2-7
V: TRBV5-1
size: NA

DNA: TGTGCCAGCAGCCTGACCGGGCTTCTGGTAAACGAGCAGTACTTC
CDR3: CASSLTGLLVNEQYF
D: NA
J: TRBJ2-7
V: TRBV5-6
size: NA

DNA: TGTGCCAGCACCTTGGGGGGGAGAGCGGTCAATGAGCAGTTCTTC
CDR3: CASTLGGRAVNEQFF
D: TRBD2
J: TRBJ2-1
V: TRBV11-2
size: NA

DNA: TGTGCCAGTAGTATAGTATCAGCGCTCTCCTACAATGAGCAGTTCTTC
CDR3: CASSIVSALSYNEQFF
D: NA
J: TRBJ2-1
V: TRBV19
size: NA

DNA: TGTGCCAGCAGTTTAGTTACAGGGAATCAGCCCCAGCATTTT
CDR3: CASSLVTGNQPQHF
D: NA
J: TRBJ1-5
V: TRBV27
size: NA

DNA: TGCGCCAGCAGTGATTATCGTCTGTCCGAGCAGTACTTC
CDR3: CASSDYRLSEQYF
D: NA
J: TRBJ2-7
V: TRBV10-1
size: NA

DNA: TGTGCCAGCAGCAACAATCAGCCCCAGCATTTT
CDR3: CASSNNQPQHF
D: NA
J: TRBJ1-5
V: TRBV28
size: NA

DNA: TGTGCCAGCAGTTCCCGTGTGGGCATATACGAGCAGTACTTC
CDR3: CASSSRVGIYEQYF
D: NA
J: TRBJ2-7
V: TRBV28
size: NA

DNA: TGTGCCAGCAGTGAAACGGCCACAGGGGGTGAGAAACTGTTTTTT
CDR3: CASSETATGGEKLFF
D: TRBD1
J: TRBJ1-4
V: TRBV2
size: once

DNA: TGTGCCAGCAGCGTAGTAGAGCTAGAGGCCGGGGAGCTGTTTTTT
CDR3: CASSVVELEAGELFF
D: NA
J: TRBJ2-2
V: TRBV9
size: once

DNA: TGCGCCAGCAGCCAAGCCGCAGGGGTCTACGAGCAGTACTTC
CDR3: CASSQAAGVYEQYF
D: NA
J: TRBJ2-7
V: TRBV4-1
size: NA

DNA: TGCGCCAGCAGCTTGGAAGGGACAGAAGGCTATGGCTACACCTTC
CDR3: CASSLEGTEGYGYTF
D: TRBD1
J: TRBJ1-2
V: TRBV5-1
size: once